This T cell receptor beta chain derives from a study of memory CD4+ T cells and cytomegalovirus serostatus. Overall study: Healthy Belgian adult donors included fewer than 10 CMV-positive and 24 CMV-negative people.

Per the original methods: Out-of-frame sequences were removed, leaving about 2.2 million distinct TCRbeta sequences. Sequencing was performed with immunoSEQ multiplex PCR; in TCRdb, only in-frame clones are kept and a portion is missing. V and J calls and clone size follow that table, whereas D and trimming were derived from the DNA. Here the sample spans some 30,000 clones, around 74% being singletons. Single viable CD3+CD4+CD8-CD45RO+ cells were sorted as the memory CD4+ T cells. This CDR3 comprises 15 residues. Trimming pared 8 bases from V and 3 bases from J, leaving 18 bases between. The germline V gene has CDR1 LGHNA and CDR2 YSLEER. In the case of this clone: Its antigen remains unknown.

General observations from the study: A US-trained random forest predicted CMV serostatus with median AUC around 0.91. About 40% of the roughly 160 known CMV-associated TCRbeta sequences appeared in CD4+ memory.

This clonotype was sampled from an adult in good health and CMV-seronegative. Some clones in this sample may be carry-over from other donors' samples. Sequenced: memory CD4+ T cells from blood. The rearrangement joins TRBV4-3 to TRBJ2-3; D possibly corresponds to TRBD1 (6 bases). CDR3 DNA sequence: TGCGCCAGCTCTACCTCGGGCAGGGGAACAGATACGCAGTATTTT. Translating it yields CASSTSGRGTDTQYF.